The source of this TCR beta chain is a study of T cell repertoires in cytomegalovirus infection. TCRdb ran MiXCR on the reads and lists one entry per CDR3 protein. The data hold 310,000 or so distinct CDR3 sequences, with around 10% observed a single time. This clonotype was recorded at least ten times. V was pared by 5 bases and J by 0 bases, with 10 bases between. The CDR3 sequence is 14 residues long. Germline values: CDR1 SGHTA, CDR2 FQGTGA. The receptor was derived from a human donor in good health (CMV status not recorded). Some clones in this sample may be carry-over from other donors' samples. The sequenced sample was PBMCs. J is TRBJ2-5 and V is TRBV7-3; D call uncertain. CDR3 in DNA: TGTGCCAGCAGCCCCCGCGGATACCAAGAGACCCAGTACTTC. This sequence encodes CASSPRGYQETQYF.